Listed below are T cell receptor beta chains from one sample, sequenced in a study of beta chain features in type 1 diabetes. Only in-frame clones appear in the TCRdb table, and some are missing; sequencing was by immunoSEQ multiplex PCR. The repertoire includes about 47,000 clones, around 45% of them detected once, and about 0.13% sits in the top ten. Sequencing input: stem cell memory CD4+ T cells from blood. Receptors were obtained from a man between 25 and 39 years old with type 1 diabetes. Each CDR3 is given with its conserved first and last residue. Fields, in order: D gene, V gene, J gene, clone size, CDR3 protein, CDR3 DNA. The D gene is left open where the match is weak. A row's size may be missing; if present it is once, few, many or a size class.

NA	TRBV28	TRBJ2-1	NA	CASSPVPGQNLFF	TGTGCCAGCAGTCCGGTTCCAGGACAAAACTTGTTCTTC
NA	TRBV2	TRBJ2-1	once	CASSPTSSSSYNEQFF	TGTGCCAGCAGTCCTACTAGCTCCAGCTCCTACAATGAGCAGTTCTTC
TRBD1	TRBV29-1	TRBJ2-5	few	CSARQGGPGGAQYF	TGCAGCGCCCGACAGGGGGGACCAGGAGGGGCCCAGTACTTC
NA	TRBV7-9	TRBJ2-3	NA	CASSLYSSPSTDTQYF	TGTGCCAGCAGCTTATATTCCTCCCCCAGCACAGATACGCAGTATTTT
NA	TRBV9	TRBJ2-7	NA	CASSVGPGDFYEQYF	TGTGCCAGCAGCGTAGGGCCTGGTGACTTTTACGAGCAGTACTTC
NA	TRBV4-2	TRBJ2-7	NA	CASSQAVFGEQYF	TGTGCCAGCAGCCAGGCCGTCTTCGGGGAGCAGTACTTC
TRBD1	TRBV18	TRBJ2-3	NA	CASSRSPGGADTQYF	TGTGCCAGCTCACGCTCGCCAGGGGGCGCAGATACGCAGTATTTT
TRBD1	TRBV4-3	TRBJ2-7	few	CASSQWGQGYEQYF	TGCGCCAGCAGCCAATGGGGACAGGGCTACGAGCAGTACTTC
NA	TRBV18	TRBJ1-1	few	CASSSSGGAAEAFF	TGTGCCAGCTCATCCTCGGGGGGTGCTGCCGAAGCTTTCTTT
NA	TRBV10-2	TRBJ2-1	NA	CASKGLQGVDEQFF	TGCGCCAGCAAGGGACTGCAAGGAGTAGATGAGCAGTTCTTC
TRBD1	TRBV14	TRBJ1-5	few	CASSRQGWNQPQHF	TGTGCCAGCAGCCGACAGGGGTGGAATCAGCCCCAGCATTTT
NA	TRBV5-1	TRBJ2-3	few	CASSLGPQGLDTQYF	TGCGCCAGCAGCTTAGGCCCCCAGGGCTTGGATACGCAGTATTTT
NA	TRBV5-4	TRBJ2-3	NA	CASSRTGDTDTQYF	TGTGCCAGCTCCAGGACTGGAGACACAGATACGCAGTATTTT
TRBD1	TRBV28	TRBJ2-1	few	CASSLWTGGTNEQFF	TGTGCCAGCAGTTTATGGACAGGGGGCACCAATGAGCAGTTCTTC
NA	TRBV6-6	TRBJ1-5	few	CASSSGGGQPQHF	TGTGCCAGCAGTTCGGGGGGAGGACAGCCCCAGCATTTT
TRBD1	TRBV19	TRBJ2-4	NA	CASSPTGVRNIQYF	TGTGCCAGTAGTCCAACAGGGGTTAGAAACATTCAGTACTTC